The clone carrying this T cell receptor (beta chain) was counted only a few times. Its antigen remains unidentified. These data are taken from a study of T-cell reconstitution after alpha-beta-depleted transplantation in children. General study findings and limits: After transplant, at about two months, alpha-beta T cells were reportedly derived from several hundred expanded graft clones. Where some patients showed high TCRbeta diversity at day 60, it came from recipient T cells and thymic progenitors that had survived.

The ends lost 0 bases at V and 5 bases at J; junction bases unmatched: 8. This CDR3 has 15 residues. The germline V gene encodes CDR1 DFQATT and CDR2 SNEGSKA (reference sequence). Unique molecular identifiers tagged the TCRbeta library. Each CDR3 protein gets one entry after TCRdb re-called the PCR reads with MiXCR. The sample lists 500,000 to 650,000 distinct CDR3 sequences, over 9.5% seen once, with less than 15% in the top ten. The receptor was derived from a female patient under 10 years old who had a stem cell transplant for aplastic anemia, so the T cells may come from the graft donor. This sample comprised PBMCs, mostly from graft donor cells, obtained 180 days after TCRalphabeta/CD19-depleted stem cell transplant. This rearrangement joins TRBV20-1 to TRBJ2-5; 8 nucleotides agree with TRBD1. The CDR3 sequence is CSARDPQGAQETQYF. The CDR3 nucleotides read TGCAGTGCTAGAGACCCTCAGGGGGCCCAGGAGACCCAGTACTTC.